One and the same sample provided the 20 T cell receptor beta chains below, sequenced in a study of T cell repertoires in cytomegalovirus infection. MiXCR, applied by TCRdb to the reads, yields one record per CDR3 protein. The table includes roughly 230,000 distinct CDR3 sequences, about 18% detected once. The sequencing input was CD8+ T cells from PBMCs. Receptors were obtained from a human donor in good health (CMV status not recorded). Some clones in this sample may be carry-over from other donors' samples.

This clonotype has just a few counts. V usage is TRBV3-1 and J usage is TRBJ2-3; TRBD2 matches at 8 bases. The CDR3 runs 16 residues. Trimming took 1 base from V and 4 from J; bases not matched to a gene: 7. Germline values: CDR1 LGHDT, CDR2 YNNKEL (reference sequence). The CDR3 DNA reads TGTGCCAGCAGCCAAGTGGCGGGGGGATACCCAGATACGCAGTATTTT. Its protein is CASSQVAGGYPDTQYF.

The CDR3 coding sequence is TGTGCCATCAGTGAGGGTTCGCGTGGGCAGGGAATCCAGCCCCAGCATTTT. This encodes CAISEGSRGQGIQPQHF. The chain couples TRBV10-3 to TRBJ1-5; D is possibly TRBD1 (5 bases). Trimming removed 2 bases at V and 7 bases at J, with 21 bases between. CDR3 length: 17 amino acids. Germline V lookup: CDR1 ENHRY, CDR2 SYGVKD.

The table lists this clonotype with many counts. For the CDR3, the DNA is TGTGCCAGCAGTTTTGGACAGCCAGCCTCTGGAAACACCATATATTTT. Protein product: CASSFGQPASGNTIYF. This rearrangement joins TRBV12-3 or TRBV12-4 to TRBJ1-3, with D possibly TRBD1 on 6 matching bases. The CDR3 consists of 16 residues. V lost 3 bases and J 0 bases, leaving 12 bases between the germline ends.

The V gene is TRBV5-1, the J gene TRBJ2-5; TRBD2 agrees at 11 bases. After removal of 7 bases from V and 5 bases from J, the junction contained 10 bases not matched to a gene. The CDR3 has 15 residues. Germline-derived CDR1 and CDR2 are SGHRS and YFSETQ. The CDR3 DNA reads TGCGCCAGCGTCAGTAGCGGGGGGGCGTTCGAGACCCAGTACTTC. Translating it yields CASVSSGGAFETQYF.

This clonotype has only a few counts. V usage is TRBV29-1 and J usage is TRBJ2-7; TRBD1 agrees at 7 bases. The V gene's germline CDR1 is SQVTM and CDR2 ANQGSEA. This CDR3 region has 13 residues. V was clipped by 6 bases and J by 2 bases; unmatched bases: 7. CDR3 nucleotides: TGCAGCGTGGGACAGTTGAATACCTACGAGCAGTACTTC. Translating it yields CSVGQLNTYEQYF.

The chain joins TRBV19 to TRBJ2-7; D tentatively fits TRBD1 or TRBD2 (5 bases each). Germline CDR1 LNHDA, CDR2 SQIVND (reference sequence). The length of the CDR3 is 16 residues. Trimming took off 1 base at V and 0 bases at J, with 13 bases between the two ends. The CDR3 is CASSIASGTVSYEQYF. CDR3 DNA sequence: TGTGCCAGTAGTATAGCCTCCGGGACGGTCTCCTACGAGCAGTACTTC.

This chain connects TRBV20-1 to TRBJ2-1; no reliable D call. Trimming cost V 0 bases and J 3 bases, with 9 bases left between them. The CDR3 totals 14 residues. Germline values: CDR1 DFQATT, CDR2 SNEGSKA (reference sequence). CDR3 coding DNA: TGCAGTGCTAGAGATTTGGCTAGCTACAATGAGCAGTTCTTC. Translating it yields CSARDLASYNEQFF.

This clonotype was counted ten times or more. V usage is TRBV4-1 and J usage is TRBJ2-1, with 13 bases lining up with TRBD2. The CDR3 consists of 18 residues. The germline V gene has CDR1 MGHRA and CDR2 YSYEKL. V dropped 0 bases and J dropped 3; count of bases not matched to a gene: 5. DNA for the CDR3: TGCGCCAGCAGCCAAGATCCGACTAGCGGGGGGCACTACAATGAGCAGTTCTTC. Translating it yields CASSQDPTSGGHYNEQFF.

V gene TRBV19 combines with J gene TRBJ2-1, with D tentatively TRBD1 or TRBD2 (5 bases each). Germline V gene data show CDR1 as LNHDA and CDR2 as SQIVND (reference sequence). V shed 9 bases and J shed 6 bases, with 12 bases lying between them. This CDR3 spans 12 amino acids. The CDR3 DNA is TGTGCCAGCGAGGGGTCGGGCAATGAGCAGTTCTTC. This gives the protein CASEGSGNEQFF.

Notes on this clonotype: A much larger clone differs by one base, so this may be a read error. The rearrangement uses TRBV7-4 and TRBJ1-2; TRBD1 agrees at 7 bases. The CDR3 length is 17 residues. CDR1 and CDR2 from the germline V gene are SGHVT and SQSDAQ. CDR3 loop: CASSSFDLGQNNYGCTF. For the CDR3, the DNA is TGTGCCAGCAGCTCCTTTGACTTGGGACAGAATAACTATGGCTGCACCTTC. Based on the CDR3 plus reference TRBV7-4 and TRBJ1-2, the full variable domain is GAGVSQSPRYKVAKRGRDVALRCDSISGHVTLYWYRQTLGQGSEVLTYSQSDAQRDKSGRPSGRFSAERPERSVSTLKIQRTEQGDSAVYLCASSSFDLGQNNYGCTFGSGTRLTVV.

In its sample, this clonotype was seen many times. The chain links TRBV7-9 to TRBJ1-5; TRBD1 aligns across 7 bases. V lost 2 bases, J lost 7 bases, and 11 bases stayed unmatched. There are 16 residues in the CDR3. Looked up from germline, CDR1 is SEHNR and CDR2 is FQNEAQ (reference sequence). The CDR3 is CASSLNLLGGDQPQHF. In DNA form, the CDR3 reads TGTGCCAGCAGCTTAAATCTTCTAGGGGGCGACCAGCCCCAGCATTTT.

The J gene is TRBJ2-5, the V gene TRBV29-1; tentative D call: TRBD1 (5 bases). The germline V gene has CDR1 SQVTM and CDR2 ANQGSEA. This CDR3 is 17 amino acids long. V gave up 4 bases and J gave up 5 bases, with 26 bases separating them. The CDR3 is CSVAQVRPGWAVETQYF. As DNA, the CDR3 is TGCAGCGTTGCTCAAGTCCGTCCAGGGTGGGCGGTGGAGACCCAGTACTTC.

This clonotype was detected a few times. This chain joins TRBV28 and TRBJ1-1; TRBD1 aligns across 7 bases. V shed 4 bases, J shed 1 base, and the junction held 9 bases outside the gene matches. The germline V gene has CDR1 MDHEN and CDR2 SYDVKM. CDR3 length: 16 residues. CDR3 sequence reads: CASSSIRQGPNTEAFF. The CDR3 bases are TGTGCCAGCAGTTCAATTAGACAGGGCCCGAACACTGAAGCTTTCTTT. Filled out from reference TRBV28 and TRBJ1-1, the complete variable domain reads DVKVTQSSRYLVKRTGEKVFLECVQDMDHENMFWYRQDPGLGLRLIYFSYDVKMKEKGDIPEGYSVSREKKERFSLILESASTNQTSMYLCASSSIRQGPNTEAFFGQGTRLTVV.

About this clonotype itself: This may come from a read error, since a much larger clone is one base off. The chain uses TRBV5-1 and TRBJ2-7; D gene unclear. This CDR3 comprises 15 residues. Germline CDR1 SGHRS, CDR2 YFSETQ. DNA for the CDR3: TGCGCCAGCAGCTTGGACCATCAAGAGGTCAACGAGCAGCACTTC. Translating gives CASSLDHQEVNEQHF.

V is TRBV29-1 and J is TRBJ1-5, with a tentative D call TRBD1 (5 bases). The CDR3 is made up of 13 amino acids. The V gene's germline CDR1 is SQVTM and CDR2 ANQGSEA. V lost 8 bases to trimming and J lost 3 bases, with 14 bases between them. This chain's CDR3 is CSTQEGDNQPQHF. CDR3 nucleotide sequence: TGCAGCACCCAAGAAGGGGACAATCAGCCCCAGCATTTT.

This chain links TRBV12-5 with TRBJ2-7; D gene ambiguous. The germline V gene has CDR1 LGHNT and CDR2 FRNRAP. Trimming took off 0 bases at V and 1 base at J, with 22 bases between the two ends. This CDR3 spans 19 amino acids. CDR3 sequence reads: CASGLVLSSVGEASYEQYF. The CDR3 coding sequence is TGTGCTAGTGGTTTGGTACTCTCTTCCGTAGGCGAGGCTTCCTACGAGCAGTACTTC.

The CDR3 nucleotides read TGTGCCAGTAGTTTTTTGACAGGAGAGAACACTGAAGCTTTCTTT. Protein: CASSFLTGENTEAFF. The chain is built from TRBV19 and TRBJ1-1; possible D gene TRBD1, 6 bases. Germline lookup yields CDR1 LNHDA and CDR2 SQIVND (reference sequence). Trimming took off 5 bases at V and 1 base at J, with 14 bases between the two ends. This CDR3 has 15 amino acids.

CDR3: CASSPTRGIYEQYF. The CDR3 DNA follows: TGTGCCAGCAGCCCCACCCGCGGGATCTACGAGCAGTACTTC. V gene TRBV6-2 or TRBV6-3 combines with J gene TRBJ2-7; possibly TRBD2 for D (6 bases). The V end was cut by 6 bases, the J end by 3 bases, with 15 bases between. The germline V gene encodes CDR1 MNHEY and CDR2 SVGEGT. The CDR3 sequence is 14 residues long.

This clonotype was detected ten times or more. CDR3 DNA: TGTGCCAGCAGTGAAAGGCTAGCGGGGGGGCCCACAGATACGCAGTATTTT. This sequence encodes CASSERLAGGPTDTQYF. The chain carries TRBV6-1 and TRBJ2-3, with 12 nucleotides matching TRBD2. The CDR3 loop spans 17 amino acids. Germline-derived CDR1 and CDR2 are MNHNS and SASEGT. The trim removed 2 bases at V and 2 bases at J, leaving 5 bases unmatched.

Only a few counts were recorded for this clonotype. V usage is TRBV6-2 or TRBV6-3 and J usage is TRBJ2-1; D is perhaps TRBD1 or TRBD2 (5 bases each). Trimming took 6 bases from V and 4 from J, leaving 16 bases between them. The CDR3 loop spans 15 amino acids. CDR1 is MNHEY, CDR2 SVGEGT, per germline. CDR3 amino acids: CASRPKGRKYNEQFF. CDR3 sequence (DNA): TGTGCCAGCAGACCAAAGGGACGGAAATACAATGAGCAGTTCTTC.